Listed here are 29 T cell receptor beta chains from one sample, sequenced in a study of blood T cell repertoires in COVID-19. The method was immunoSEQ multiplex PCR; TCRdb's version includes in-frame clones alone and lacks a portion of them. The sample contains 150,000 to 190,000 clones, approximately 84% of which appear only once. Sequenced input: peripheral blood. These receptors came from a woman in her fifties or sixties with COVID-19, enrolled during active disease.

CDR3 bases: TGTGCCAGTAGCAAGACCGGGACTAGCGGATTCAATGAGCAGTTCTTC. Translation: CASSKTGTSGFNEQFF. The V and J genes are TRBV19 and TRBJ2-1; 11 bases align to TRBD2. CDR1 LNHDA and CDR2 SQIVND come from the germline V gene (reference sequence). Trimming took 6 bases from V and 6 from J; bases not matched to a gene: 10. CDR3 length equals 16 residues.

The chain employs TRBV7-6 and TRBJ1-6; D gene uncertain. Germline CDR1 SGHVS, CDR2 FNYEAQ. The CDR3 extends over 15 amino acids. The germline V and J ends were trimmed by 1 base and 14 bases, with 18 bases remaining between them. The CDR3 protein is CASSLGSGDGLTLHF. Written as DNA, the CDR3 is TGTGCCAGCAGCTTAGGATCAGGCGACGGTCTAACCCTCCACTTT.

The gene calls are TRBV24-1 and TRBJ2-1, with D perhaps TRBD1 (6 bases). The CDR3 totals 13 residues. Germline loops: CDR1 KGHDR, CDR2 SFDVKD. V lost 4 bases and J lost 11, with 14 bases in between. The CDR3 here is CATSDRTVSKQFF. In DNA form, the CDR3 reads TGTGCCACCAGTGACAGGACAGTCTCGAAGCAGTTCTTC.

The gene calls are TRBV18 and TRBJ1-4; D perhaps matches TRBD1 (5 bases). Germline V gene lookup returns CDR1 KGHSH and CDR2 LQKENI. The CDR3 has 15 amino acids. The V end lost 3 bases, the J end lost 8 bases, and 16 bases lay between the germline ends. The CDR3 loop is CASSPRRAGEEKLFF. CDR3 in DNA: TGTGCCAGCTCACCCCGCAGGGCGGGAGAGGAAAAACTGTTTTTT. Looking up the rest from reference TRBV18 and TRBJ1-4 gives the full variable domain: NAGVMQNPRHLVRRRGQEARLRCSPMKGHSHVYWYRQLPEEGLKFMVYLQKENIIDESGMPKERFSAEFPKEGPSILRIQQVVRGDSAAYFCASSPRRAGEEKLFFGSGTQLSVL.

This chain links TRBV5-6 with TRBJ2-3, with 8 bases aligning to TRBD2. CDR3 length: 17 amino acids. Germline trimming cut 4 bases from V and 1 base from J; bases unmatched to any gene: 11. The germline CDR1 and CDR2 sequences are SGHDT and YYEEEE. The CDR3 nucleotides read TGTGCCAGCAGCATCCCAACCAGGGGACTAGGCACAGATACGCAGTATTTT. Its translation is CASSIPTRGLGTDTQYF.

The J gene is TRBJ2-3, the V gene TRBV11-1, with TRBD2 matching over 7 bases. Germline V gene sequence: CDR1 SGHAT, CDR2 FQDESV (reference sequence). The CDR3 loop spans 14 amino acids. V shed 6 bases and J 2 bases; nucleotides not matched to a gene: 5. The CDR3 reads CASRTRGNTDTQYF. Written as DNA, the CDR3 is TGTGCCAGCAGGACGCGGGGGAACACAGATACGCAGTATTTT.

The rearrangement links TRBV24-1 to TRBJ2-2; maybe TRBD2 (5 bases). CDR3 length: 13 amino acids. V was cut by 5 bases and J by 4 bases, with 7 bases left in between. CDR1 is KGHDR, CDR2 SFDVKD, per germline. The CDR3 here is CATSGGLTGELFF. The DNA of the CDR3 is TGTGCCACCAGTGGAGGGCTCACCGGGGAGCTGTTTTTT.

CDR3 region: CASSLAGQGSTNEKLFF. The DNA of the CDR3 is TGTGCCAGCAGTCTTGCGGGACAGGGCTCAACTAATGAAAAACTGTTTTTT. V is TRBV5-8 and J is TRBJ1-4, with 9 bases matching TRBD1. Trimming cost V 5 bases and J 0 bases; bases outside gene matches: 8. CDR1 and CDR2 (germline): SGHTS, YDEGEE. CDR3 length equals 17 residues.

The chain combines TRBV10-2 with TRBJ2-7, with unresolved D. The V gene's germline CDR1 is WSHSY and CDR2 SAAADI. The V end lost 3 bases, the J end lost 0 bases, and 6 bases lay between the germline ends. The CDR3 extends over 13 amino acids. CDR3 sequence (DNA): TGCGCCAGCAGTGATTACAACTCCTACGAGCAGTACGTC. This encodes CASSDYNSYEQYV.

The gene calls are TRBV29-1 and TRBJ2-1; 7 bases match TRBD2. Germline CDR1 SQVTM, CDR2 ANQGSEA. The CDR3 extends over 15 amino acids. J lost 10 bases, V lost 6 bases, and 18 bases had no gene match. CDR3 DNA sequence: TGCAGCGTCCCCGCCCCCAGCGGGGCGTTCGGAGAGCAGTTCTTC. Translated, it gives CSVPAPSGAFGEQFF.

The chain couples TRBV6-1 to TRBJ1-4; 7 bases map to TRBD1. CDR1 and CDR2 (germline): MNHNS, SASEGT. The CDR3 consists of 15 residues. J gave up 5 bases and V 3 bases, and 6 bases lay outside the gene matches. The CDR3 nucleotides read TGTGCCAGCAGTGACACGACAGGGCGAAATGAAAAACTGTTTTTT. Translated: CASSDTTGRNEKLFF.

V and J are TRBV10-3 and TRBJ1-1; the D gene is possibly TRBD1 (6 bases). This CDR3 is built from 14 residues. The germline V gene encodes CDR1 ENHRY and CDR2 SYGVKD. Trimming left V 0 bases short and J 5 bases short, with 10 bases between. The CDR3 DNA is TGTGCCATCAGTGAGTCTGGGGGCTGGACTGAAGCTTTCTTT. It codes for CAISESGGWTEAFF.

This chain uses TRBV5-8 with TRBJ1-6; 7 nucleotides line up with TRBD1. Trimming took 4 bases from V and 9 from J; bases not matched to a gene: 10. Germline V gives CDR1 SGHTS, CDR2 YDEGEE. The CDR3 totals 15 residues. CDR3 coding DNA: TGTGCCAGCAGCCCGTTACAGGGGATGGGTTCACCCCTCCACTTT. This codes for CASSPLQGMGSPLHF.

The rearrangement links TRBV19 to TRBJ1-3; 7 bases match TRBD1. The germline V gene encodes CDR1 LNHDA and CDR2 SQIVND (reference sequence). This CDR3 has 14 residues. The trim removed 5 bases at V and 4 bases at J, leaving 5 bases unmatched. The CDR3 DNA reads TGTGCCAGTAGTCTAACAGGGGTAGGAAACACCATATATTTT. Translation gives CASSLTGVGNTIYF.

The gene calls are TRBV3-1 (or the pseudogene TRBV3-2) and TRBJ1-1, with D maybe TRBD1 (5 bases). Germline V lookup: CDR1 LGHDT, CDR2 YNNKEL (reference sequence). This CDR3 has 15 residues. The V and J ends lost 1 base and 5 bases respectively, with 14 bases between them. The chain's CDR3 is CASSQADRDGTEAFF. The DNA of the CDR3 is TGTGCCAGCAGCCAAGCCGACAGAGACGGGACTGAAGCTTTCTTT.

Here the CDR3 DNA reads TGTGCCAGCAGTGACGTCCAGGGGGCAGGTGGAAACACCATATATTTT. Translating gives CASSDVQGAGGNTIYF. The rearrangement uses TRBV2 and TRBJ1-3; 8 bases are shared with TRBD1. This CDR3 is built from 16 residues. Germline V gene sequence: CDR1 SNHLY, CDR2 FYNNEI. V gave up 3 bases and J gave up 3 bases; unmatched junction bases: 7.

The chain carries TRBV27 and TRBJ2-2; tentative D call: TRBD2 (5 bases). Germline assignment: CDR1 MNHEY and CDR2 SMNVEV (reference sequence). The length of the CDR3 is 15 residues. V lost 1 base to trimming and J lost 7 bases, with 13 bases between them. Here the CDR3 reads CASSLFGNRIGELFF. In DNA, the CDR3 is TGTGCCAGCAGTTTATTCGGGAATCGGATCGGGGAGCTGTTTTTT.

This chain uses TRBV5-6 with TRBJ2-6, with TRBD2 as a possible D gene (5 bases). The ends were cut back, 4 bases at V and 1 base at J, with 9 bases in the middle. The CDR3 runs to 15 residues. Germline CDR1 is SGHDT and CDR2 is YYEEEE. CDR3 sequence: CASSLGGSGANVLTF. The CDR3 DNA is TGTGCCAGCAGCCTCGGAGGTTCTGGGGCCAACGTCCTGACTTTC.

V usage is TRBV2 and J usage is TRBJ1-5, with TRBD1 as a possible D gene (5 bases). The CDR3 covers 14 residues. V gave up 5 bases and J gave up 5 bases, with 13 bases separating them. Germline CDR1 SNHLY, CDR2 FYNNEI. CDR3 sequence reads: CASSHDSGYQPQHF. In DNA, the CDR3 is TGTGCCAGCAGTCACGACAGTGGTTATCAGCCCCAGCATTTT.

V and J are TRBV29-1 and TRBJ2-5; D may be TRBD1 (6 bases). CDR1 SQVTM and CDR2 ANQGSEA come from the germline V gene. V was cut by 0 bases and J by 4 bases, with 18 bases left in between. The CDR3 sequence is 16 residues long. CDR3 coding DNA: TGCAGCGTTGAAGATCTTCAGCTGGGGGCTGGAGAGACCCAGTACTTC. Its translation is CSVEDLQLGAGETQYF.

The V and J genes are TRBV7-9 and TRBJ1-1; D not resolved. Germline loops: CDR1 SEHNR, CDR2 FQNEAQ (reference sequence). The CDR3 runs to 16 residues. V was shortened by 5 bases and J by 2 bases, with 18 bases between the two germline ends. The CDR3 DNA sequence: TGTGCCAGCAGCCTCGATCGTAGCCCTAGCAACACTGAAGCTTTCTTT. Translation: CASSLDRSPSNTEAFF.

The chain has TRBV20-1 and TRBJ2-2; 8 nucleotides line up with TRBD1. Germline assignment: CDR1 DFQATT and CDR2 SNEGSKA (reference sequence). V trimming: 3 bases; J trimming: 0 bases; junction bases outside the gene matches: 9. The CDR3 runs 17 residues. This CDR3 is CSASYDRGFANTGELFF. CDR3 DNA: TGCAGTGCTAGTTATGACAGGGGCTTCGCGAACACCGGGGAGCTGTTTTTT.

The chain combines TRBV27 with TRBJ2-1; 8 nucleotides align to TRBD1. Germline CDR1 is MNHEY and CDR2 is SMNVEV (reference sequence). With V trimmed by 1 base and J by 7 bases, 6 bases remained unmatched. The CDR3 totals 15 residues. Here the CDR3 reads CASSLFLGQGNEQFF. Here the CDR3 DNA reads TGTGCCAGCAGTTTATTCCTTGGACAGGGAAATGAGCAGTTCTTC.

In this sample, this clone turned up once. V is TRBV5-1 and J is TRBJ2-5; possible D gene TRBD1, 5 bases. The CDR3 consists of 14 residues. Germline loops: CDR1 SGHRS, CDR2 YFSETQ. V was pared by 0 bases and J by 4 bases, with 10 bases between. Here the CDR3 reads CASSLDQGAETQYF. The CDR3 DNA follows: TGCGCCAGCAGCTTGGATCAGGGCGCAGAGACCCAGTACTTC.

The rearrangement joins TRBV7-6 to TRBJ2-1, with 10 positions matching TRBD2. This CDR3 spans 13 amino acids. J lost 6 bases, V lost 9 bases, and 5 bases had no gene match. The germline V gene encodes CDR1 SGHVS and CDR2 FNYEAQ. The CDR3 reads CASSLAGANEQFF. CDR3 in DNA: TGTGCCAGTTCTCTAGCGGGAGCCAATGAGCAGTTCTTC.

V usage is TRBV18 and J usage is TRBJ2-2; 8 positions agree with TRBD2. J was trimmed by 1 base and V by 10 bases; bases with no gene match: 14. Germline V CDR1 and CDR2: KGHSH, LQKENI. This CDR3 spans 17 amino acids. The CDR3 DNA follows: TGTGCCACCCCCCGGAGGAGCGGGGGCCTGAACACCGGGGAGCTGTTTTTT. Translating it yields CATPRRSGGLNTGELFF.

The V call is TRBV19, the J call TRBJ1-5; D unresolved. The V end was cut by 6 bases, the J end by 0 bases, with 12 bases between. The CDR3 length is 15 residues. Germline V gene data show CDR1 as LNHDA and CDR2 as SQIVND (reference sequence). The CDR3 is CASRISAYSNQPQHF. CDR3 coding DNA: TGTGCCAGTAGGATCAGCGCCTATAGCAATCAGCCCCAGCATTTT.

The chain uses TRBV19 and TRBJ1-1, with 8 positions matching TRBD1. V shed 5 bases, J shed 7 bases, and the junction held 3 bases outside the gene matches. This CDR3 has 12 residues. Germline loops: CDR1 LNHDA, CDR2 SQIVND (reference sequence). CDR3 DNA: TGTGCCAGTAGTCACAGGGGGGGTGAAGCTTTCTTT. Translation: CASSHRGGEAFF.

This clone was detected once. The rearrangement joins TRBV27 to TRBJ2-2; D may be TRBD2 (6 bases). This CDR3 has 17 residues. V was pared by 3 bases and J by 2 bases, with 16 bases between. CDR1 is MNHEY and CDR2 is SMNVEV in the germline V gene (reference sequence). CDR3 amino acids: CASSLYVAGLNTGELFF. The CDR3 DNA sequence: TGTGCCAGCAGTTTGTACGTGGCAGGACTAAACACCGGGGAGCTGTTTTTT.